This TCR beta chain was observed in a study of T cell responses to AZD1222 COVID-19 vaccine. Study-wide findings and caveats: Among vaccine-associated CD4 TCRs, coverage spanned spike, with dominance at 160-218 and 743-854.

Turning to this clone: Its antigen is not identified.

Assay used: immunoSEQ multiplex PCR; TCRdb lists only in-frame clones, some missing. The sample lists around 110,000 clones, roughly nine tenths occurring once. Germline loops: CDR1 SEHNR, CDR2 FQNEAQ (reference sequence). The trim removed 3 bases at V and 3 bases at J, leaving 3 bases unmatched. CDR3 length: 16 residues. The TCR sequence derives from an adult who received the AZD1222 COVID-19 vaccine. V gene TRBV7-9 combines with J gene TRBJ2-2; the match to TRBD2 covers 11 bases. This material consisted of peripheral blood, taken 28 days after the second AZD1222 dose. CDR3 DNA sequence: TGTGCCAGCAGCTTCGGGACTAGCGGATACACCGGGGAGCTGTTTTTT. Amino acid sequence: CASSFGTSGYTGELFF.